The rows below give T cell receptor beta chains drawn from one sample of a study of beta chain features in type 1 diabetes. Generated by immunoSEQ multiplex PCR, the TCRdb table keeps only in-frame clones and is missing some. The sample has some 900,000 clones; 15% to 20% are singletons. Input material: naive CD4+ T cells from blood. Source of these receptors: a woman between 18 and 29 years old in good health. The CDR3 runs from the conserved cysteine through the conserved F or W. D genes are given only for firm matches. Only some rows state a clone size, as once, few, many or a class for expanded clones.

D | J | size | length | V | CDR3 | DNA
- | TRBJ2-2 | - | 14 | TRBV19 | CASSPPNIFGELFF | TGTGCCAGTAGCCCCCCGAACATTTTCGGGGAGCTGTTTTTT
- | TRBJ1-2 | - | 13 | TRBV10-3 | CAIREGVDYGYTF | TGTGCCATCCGCGAAGGGGTGGACTATGGCTACACCTTC
- | TRBJ1-2 | - | 15 | TRBV28 | CASSGRAPGGYGYTF | TGTGCCAGCAGTGGCCGGGCCCCGGGAGGCTATGGCTACACCTTC
TRBD1 | TRBJ1-5 | few | 16 | TRBV6-6 | CASSHRDRAGVQPQHF | TGTGCCAGCAGTCACAGGGACAGGGCCGGAGTTCAGCCCCAGCATTTT
- | TRBJ2-7 | few | 16 | TRBV27 | CASSLGRGGPGHEQYF | TGTGCCAGCAGTTTAGGAAGGGGAGGCCCTGGGCACGAGCAGTACTTC
- | TRBJ2-5 | few | 16 | TRBV7-9 | CASSRHGAVGTETQYF | TGTGCCAGCAGCCGACACGGAGCGGTCGGAACTGAGACCCAGTACTTC
TRBD2 | TRBJ2-2 | few | 16 | TRBV7-2 | CASSLVPSGSDGELFF | TGTGCCAGCAGCTTAGTGCCTAGCGGGAGTGACGGGGAGCTGTTTTTT
TRBD1 | TRBJ2-5 | - | 14 | TRBV7-2 | CASSFGTGQETQYF | TGTGCCAGCAGCTTTGGGACAGGGCAAGAGACCCAGTACTTC
- | TRBJ2-6 | - | 12 | TRBV29-1 | CSVAFGANVLTF | TGCAGCGTGGCCTTTGGGGCCAACGTCCTGACTTTC
- | TRBJ1-5 | - | 16 | TRBV28 | CASSSSPLLGGQPQHF | TGTGCCAGCAGTTCTTCCCCATTACTAGGCGGTCAGCCCCAGCATTTT
- | TRBJ1-2 | - | 14 | TRBV5-6 | CASSLDRAGRGYTF | TGTGCCAGCAGCTTGGACAGGGCGGGCCGTGGCTACACCTTC
- | TRBJ1-5 | few | 16 | TRBV4-1 | CASSKGTPGGNQPQHF | TGCGCCAGCAGCAAAGGGACTCCTGGAGGCAATCAGCCCCAGCATTTT
- | TRBJ2-3 | - | 14 | TRBV6-1 | CASSDRHNTDTQYF | TGTGCCAGCAGTGATAGACACAACACAGATACGCAGTATTTT
- | TRBJ2-6 | few | 16 | TRBV5-1 | CASTPERTSGANVLTF | TGCGCCAGCACCCCTGAGCGAACCTCTGGGGCCAACGTCCTGACTTTC
TRBD1 | TRBJ1-2 | - | 14 | TRBV15 | CATSRDGGGFGYTF | TGTGCCACCAGCAGAGATGGAGGGGGCTTTGGCTACACCTTC
TRBD2 | TRBJ2-1 | - | 15 | TRBV4-2 | CASSLGGRMNNEQFF | TGTGCCAGCAGCTTGGGCGGGAGGATGAACAATGAGCAGTTCTTC
- | TRBJ2-2 | few | 13 | TRBV7-3 | CASSFRKAGELFF | TGTGCCAGCAGCTTTCGTAAGGCTGGGGAGCTGTTTTTT
- | TRBJ2-1 | few | 15 | TRBV7-9 | CASSLFERVYNEQFF | TGTGCCAGCAGCTTATTTGAGCGGGTCTACAATGAGCAGTTCTTC
TRBD2 | TRBJ2-2 | - | 15 | TRBV11-2 | CASSSRLAGAGELFF | TGTGCCAGCAGCTCGAGACTAGCGGGAGCCGGGGAGCTGTTTTTT
- | TRBJ1-3 | - | 14 | TRBV9 | CASSPMTGGNTIYF | TGTGCCAGCAGCCCAATGACAGGTGGAAACACCATATATTTT
- | TRBJ1-2 | - | 15 | TRBV9 | CASSETLRGNYGYTF | TGTGCCAGCAGCGAGACACTTAGGGGGAACTATGGCTACACCTTC
TRBD1 | TRBJ2-1 | few | 12 | TRBV29-1 | CSGGNRDREQFF | TGCAGCGGGGGAAACCGGGACAGGGAGCAGTTCTTC
- | TRBJ2-7 | - | 16 | TRBV15 | CATSREKLQWGSEQYF | TGTGCCACCAGCAGAGAAAAACTACAGTGGGGCTCCGAGCAGTACTTC
- | TRBJ2-7 | - | 13 | TRBV21-1 | CASSKRGRYEQYF | TGTGCCAGCAGCAAAAGGGGCCGATACGAGCAGTACTTC
TRBD1 | TRBJ1-4 | - | 14 | TRBV7-9 | CASSPGQANEKLFF | TGTGCCAGCAGCCCGGGACAGGCTAATGAAAAACTGTTTTTT
- | TRBJ1-2 | - | 13 | TRBV6-5 | CASLMGGRNGYTF | TGTGCCAGTCTGATGGGGGGACGAAATGGCTACACCTTC
- | TRBJ2-1 | - | 14 | TRBV18 | CASSLDTNSNEQFF | TGTGCCAGCTCACTCGATACAAACAGCAATGAGCAGTTCTTC
- | TRBJ2-4 | - | 15 | TRBV5-4 | CASSQTSVAKNIQYF | TGTGCCAGCAGCCAAACCAGTGTTGCCAAAAACATTCAGTACTTC
- | TRBJ2-7 | - | 14 | TRBV4-2 | CASSQVRGAYEQYF | TGTGCCAGCAGCCAAGTTAGGGGCGCCTACGAGCAGTACTTC
- | TRBJ1-1 | - | 13 | TRBV7-2 | CASSLLRNTEAFF | TGTGCCAGCAGCTTATTACGGAACACTGAAGCTTTCTTT
- | TRBJ1-3 | - | 14 | TRBV25-1 | CASSGRGPGNTIYF | TGTGCCAGCAGTGGACGAGGACCTGGAAACACCATATATTTT
- | TRBJ2-7 | once | 14 | TRBV5-1 | CASSLVSGTYEQYF | TGCGCCAGCAGCTTGGTTTCGGGGACCTACGAGCAGTACTTC
TRBD1 | TRBJ2-1 | - | 15 | TRBV28 | CASSLSGTAHNEQFF | TGTGCCAGCAGTTTATCAGGGACAGCTCACAATGAGCAGTTCTTC
TRBD1 | TRBJ2-2 | few | 15 | TRBV4-2 | CASSQVDRGTGELFF | TGTGCCAGCAGCCAAGTAGACAGGGGGACCGGGGAGCTGTTTTTT
- | TRBJ1-1 | - | 14 | TRBV7-9 | CASSFFHLYTEAFF | TGTGCCAGCAGCTTTTTTCACCTTTACACTGAAGCTTTCTTT
- | TRBJ2-4 | - | 13 | TRBV5-1 | CASSLAGADIQYF | TGCGCCAGCAGCTTGGCGGGGGCGGACATTCAGTACTTC
- | TRBJ2-7 | few | 14 | TRBV6-5 | CASKLALGSYEQYF | TGTGCCAGCAAGTTGGCCCTGGGATCGTACGAGCAGTACTTC
- | TRBJ2-4 | few | 13 | TRBV29-1 | CSATGRAKNIQYF | TGCAGCGCAACAGGGAGAGCCAAAAACATTCAGTACTTC
- | TRBJ2-1 | - | 16 | TRBV5-6 | CASSLAGSSSYNEQFF | TGTGCCAGCAGCTTGGCAGGGTCAAGCTCCTACAATGAGCAGTTCTTC
TRBD2 | TRBJ2-1 | - | 18 | TRBV7-2 | CASSLARLVLAGGNEQFF | TGTGCCAGCAGCTTAGCGCGATTGGTGCTAGCGGGAGGGAATGAGCAGTTCTTC
TRBD2 | TRBJ2-5 | - | 15 | TRBV5-1 | CASRGGVGLQETQYF | TGCGCCAGCAGGGGAGGGGTGGGCCTCCAAGAGACCCAGTACTTC